These 21 T cell receptor beta chains came from one sample sequenced in a study of cytomegalovirus exposure and HLA in healthy donors. The PCR contained 60 Vbeta and 13 Jbeta primers. The repertoire was sequenced with immunoSEQ multiplex PCR; TCRdb's copy has only in-frame clones and lacks some. Altogether about 140,000 clones are present, about 78% being singletons, with the ten largest covering nearly 7%. The sequencing sample was made of PBMCs. The source is a man between 35 and 55 years old in good health and CMV-seropositive.

The rearrangement links TRBV6-5 to TRBJ1-1, with TRBD1 matching 7 bases. V shed 0 bases and J 6 bases; nucleotides not matched to a gene: 1. Germline CDR1 MNHEY, CDR2 SVGAGI. The CDR3 totals 13 residues. The CDR3 coding sequence is TGTGCCAGCAGTTACTCAGGGACAGCTGAAGCTTTCTTT. Protein sequence: CASSYSGTAEAFF.

The rearrangement joins TRBV6-1 to TRBJ2-2; 8 bases match TRBD2. The J segment lost 2 bases and the V segment lost 4 bases, leaving 6 bases of the junction unmatched. CDR1 is MNHNS and CDR2 is SASEGT in the germline V gene. The CDR3 has 16 residues. As DNA, the CDR3 is TGTGCCAGCAGTGGGAGGGCGGGAGGCAACACCGGGGAGCTGTTTTTT. Protein sequence: CASSGRAGGNTGELFF.

The V call is TRBV4-3, the J call TRBJ1-1; D unclear. The germline CDR1 and CDR2 sequences are LGHNA and YSLEER. CDR3 length: 14 amino acids. The V and J ends lost 0 bases and 1 base respectively, with 6 bases between them. This chain's CDR3 is CASSQDRWNTEAFF. CDR3 in DNA: TGCGCCAGCAGCCAAGATCGGTGGAACACTGAAGCTTTCTTT.

This sequence joins TRBV5-8 and TRBJ2-3; TRBD1 aligns across 7 bases. CDR1 and CDR2 from the germline V gene are SGHTS and YDEGEE. CDR3 length: 17 amino acids. Trimming took 0 bases from V and 0 from J; bases not matched to a gene: 7. Here the CDR3 DNA reads TGTGCCAGCAGCTTGGACATCCCGGGACAGAGCACAGATACGCAGTATTTT. It specifies CASSLDIPGQSTDTQYF.

The chain combines TRBV9 with TRBJ1-4, with 7 bases identical to TRBD1. Trimming cost V 0 bases and J 0 bases; bases outside gene matches: 5. Germline values: CDR1 SGDLS, CDR2 YYNGEE. This CDR3 is built from 17 residues. CDR3 sequence: CASSVVRTGTTNEKLFF. As DNA, the CDR3 is TGTGCCAGCAGCGTAGTTAGGACAGGCACAACTAATGAAAAACTGTTTTTT.

The CDR3 nucleotides are TGTGCCAGTAGTACAGGGTGGGAGCAGTACTTC. Its translation is CASSTGWEQYF. The rearrangement links TRBV19 to TRBJ2-7, with D perhaps TRBD1 (5 bases). The CDR3 sequence is 11 residues long. Between the trimmed V and J ends, which lost 4 bases and 7 bases, there was a span of 8 bases. The germline gives CDR1 LNHDA, CDR2 SQIVND (reference sequence). The complete variable domain, with remaining parts taken from reference TRBV19 and TRBJ2-7, reads DGGITQSPKYLFRKEGQNVTLSCEQNLNHDAMYWYRQDPGQGLRLIYYSQIVNDFQKGDIAEGYSVSREKKESFPLTVTSAQKNPTAFYLCASSTGWEQYFGPGTRLTVT.

This clone was counted a few times. V and J are TRBV9 and TRBJ2-5; 10 bases match TRBD2. Unmatched junction bases numbered 8, after V lost 5 bases and J lost 4 bases. Germline V gene data show CDR1 as SGDLS and CDR2 as YYNGEE. The CDR3 extends over 15 amino acids. CDR3 sequence: CASSDIAGGLETQYF. The CDR3 DNA sequence: TGTGCCAGCAGTGACATAGCGGGAGGTCTAGAGACCCAGTACTTC.

This chain links TRBV19 with TRBJ1-4; 9 positions agree with TRBD1. Trimming cost V 7 bases and J 7 bases; bases outside gene matches: 10. The CDR3 extends over 15 amino acids. Per the germline V gene, CDR1 is LNHDA and CDR2 is SQIVND (reference sequence). The CDR3 reads CASTPRDREIEKLFF. CDR3 sequence (DNA): TGTGCCAGTACCCCCCGGGACAGGGAAATTGAAAAACTGTTTTTT.

The rearrangement uses TRBV5-5 and TRBJ2-7; 8 nucleotides align to TRBD1. V dropped 4 bases and J dropped 5; count of bases not matched to a gene: 11. The CDR3 spans 15 residues. The germline CDR1 and CDR2 sequences are SGHKS and YYEKEE (reference sequence). DNA for the CDR3: TGTGCCAGCAGCGACGGACAGGGTTTTTCCCACGAGCAGTACTTC. Translated: CASSDGQGFSHEQYF.

The CDR3 DNA reads as TGCAGCGTATGGTCGAGCCTAGCGGTCCACAATGAGCAGTTCTTC. This encodes CSVWSSLAVHNEQFF. The V and J genes are TRBV29-1 and TRBJ2-1, with 7 bases identical to TRBD2. The V gene's germline CDR1 is SQVTM and CDR2 ANQGSEA. The CDR3 spans 15 residues. V dropped 6 bases and J dropped 5; count of bases not matched to a gene: 13.

This chain links TRBV6-5 with TRBJ1-2; a possible D gene is TRBD1 (6 bases). CDR1 and CDR2 (germline): MNHEY, SVGAGI. The germline V and J ends were trimmed by 2 bases and 6 bases, with 13 bases remaining between them. The CDR3 runs to 14 residues. CDR3 loop: CASSYQTGLDGYTF. DNA for the CDR3: TGTGCCAGCAGTTACCAAACAGGGCTCGATGGCTACACCTTC.

Comment on this clone: Sequence at one end of the junction differs from germline and may be a read error. This same CDR3 is encoded by further DNA sequences in the sample. The chain uses TRBV9 and TRBJ1-5; perhaps TRBD1 as D (5 bases). In germline, CDR1 is SGDLS, CDR2 YYNGEE. CDR3 size: 14 residues. The CDR3 sequence is CASSPDTGNQPQHF. The CDR3 DNA reads as TGTGCCAGCAGCCCGGACACAGGCAACCAGCCCCAGCATTTT. Together with reference TRBV9 and TRBJ1-5, the CDR3 gives the full variable domain: DSGVTQTPKHLITATGQRVTLRCSPRSGDLSVYWYQQSLDQGLQFLIQYYNGEERAKGNILERFSAQQFPDLHSELNLSSLELGDSALYFCASSPDTGNQPQHFGDGTRLSIL.

The V call is TRBV19, the J call TRBJ1-2; no definite D call. Germline V gene data show CDR1 as LNHDA and CDR2 as SQIVND (reference sequence). The CDR3 covers 14 residues. The V end lost 4 bases, the J end lost 5 bases, and 14 bases lay between the germline ends. For the CDR3, the DNA is TGTGCCAGTAGTAGAGGAGGAGGGATTTATGGCTACACCTTC. It codes for CASSRGGGIYGYTF.

The V and J genes are TRBV6-1 and TRBJ1-1; D is possibly TRBD1 (5 bases). Germline CDR1 reads MNHNS; CDR2 reads SASEGT. V shed 8 bases and J shed 0 bases, with 13 bases lying between them. The CDR3 is 14 amino acids. The chain's CDR3 is CASASGAVNTEAFF. CDR3 nucleotide sequence: TGTGCCAGCGCCTCTGGGGCAGTGAACACTGAAGCTTTCTTT.

This sequence joins TRBV7-8 and TRBJ2-1, with 9 bases identical to TRBD2. The length of the CDR3 is 18 residues. Unmatched junction bases numbered 12, after V lost 3 bases and J lost 3 bases. Germline-derived CDR1 and CDR2 are SGHVS and FQNEAQ. CDR3 sequence (DNA): TGTGCCAGCAGCTTCATGGGACTAGCTAAGGGGGGCTACAATGAGCAGTTCTTC. Protein product: CASSFMGLAKGGYNEQFF.

This sequence joins TRBV4-3 and TRBJ1-1; no clear D gene. CDR3 length: 13 amino acids. Trimming left V 0 bases short and J 4 bases short, with 6 bases between. CDR1 is LGHNA and CDR2 is YSLEER in the germline V gene. CDR3 sequence: CASSQDTGTEAFF. The DNA for the CDR3 is TGCGCCAGCAGCCAAGATACGGGCACTGAAGCTTTCTTT.

This chain joins TRBV5-8 and TRBJ2-2, with D unclear. The CDR3 loop spans 18 amino acids. V lost 0 bases and J 0 bases, leaving 15 bases between the germline ends. Germline CDR1 is SGHTS and CDR2 is YDEGEE. In nucleotides, the CDR3 is TGTGCCAGCAGCTTGGGGGCGATCCCCACCGCGAACACCGGGGAGCTGTTTTTT. It translates to CASSLGAIPTANTGELFF.

This clone was seen a few times. The gene calls are TRBV28 and TRBJ2-7, with a possible D match to TRBD1 (6 bases). Germline V gives CDR1 MDHEN, CDR2 SYDVKM. V lost 5 bases and J lost 4, with 15 bases in between. CDR3 length: 14 amino acids. The DNA of the CDR3 is TGTGCCAGCAGTCAACAGGGAGAGTCATACGAGCAGTACTTC. This translates into CASSQQGESYEQYF. The full variable domain, completed using reference TRBV28 and TRBJ2-7, is DVKVTQSSRYLVKRTGEKVFLECVQDMDHENMFWYRQDPGLGLRLIYFSYDVKMKEKGDIPEGYSVSREKKERFSLILESASTNQTSMYLCASSQQGESYEQYFGPGTRLTVT.

The chain joins TRBV29-1 to TRBJ2-1; 14 bases line up with TRBD2. From germline, CDR1 is SQVTM and CDR2 ANQGSEA. This CDR3 is built from 16 residues. The V gene end was trimmed by 4 bases and the J gene end by 12 bases; junction bases not matched to a gene: 14. CDR3 loop: CSVAETGLAGGLAQFF. In DNA form, the CDR3 reads TGCAGCGTTGCAGAGACTGGACTAGCGGGAGGCTTAGCGCAGTTCTTC.

The chain employs TRBV19 and TRBJ2-3; 9 bases line up with TRBD1. The germline V gene has CDR1 LNHDA and CDR2 SQIVND (reference sequence). V gave up 5 bases and J gave up 3 bases; unmatched junction bases: 9. This CDR3 has 16 amino acids. The CDR3 loop is CASSARQGGSTDTQYF. CDR3 sequence (DNA): TGTGCCAGTAGTGCCCGACAGGGGGGGTCAACAGATACGCAGTATTTT.

This rearrangement joins TRBV29-1 to TRBJ1-1, with D hard to call. V was cut by 2 bases and J by 11 bases, with 18 bases left in between. Germline V CDR1 and CDR2: SQVTM, ANQGSEA. This CDR3 has 13 amino acids. The CDR3 loop reads CSVEKVDSGGAFF. The DNA of the CDR3 is TGCAGCGTTGAAAAGGTGGACTCAGGCGGGGCTTTCTTT.